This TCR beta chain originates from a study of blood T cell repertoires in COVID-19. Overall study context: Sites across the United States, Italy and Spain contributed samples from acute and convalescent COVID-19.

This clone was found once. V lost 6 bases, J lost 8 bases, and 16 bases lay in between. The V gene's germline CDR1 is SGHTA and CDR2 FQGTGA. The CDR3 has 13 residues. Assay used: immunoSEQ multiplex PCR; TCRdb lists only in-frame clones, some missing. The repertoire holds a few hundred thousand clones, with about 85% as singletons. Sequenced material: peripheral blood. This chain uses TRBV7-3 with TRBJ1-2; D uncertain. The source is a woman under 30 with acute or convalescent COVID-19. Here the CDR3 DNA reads TGTGCCAGCAGTCCTATTGCGGGCTCCGGCTACACCTTC. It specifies CASSPIAGSGYTF. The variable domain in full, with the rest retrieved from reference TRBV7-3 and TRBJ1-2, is GAGVSQTPSNKVTEKGKYVELRCDPISGHTALYWYRQSLGQGPEFLIYFQGTGAADDSGLPNDRFFAVRPEGSVSTLKIQRTERGDSAVYLCASSPIAGSGYTFGSGTRLTVV.